Each of the 22 T cell receptor beta chains below was sequenced from the same sample in a study of CD8 T cells in ankylosing spondylitis. From the 5' RACE reads, TCRdb called clonotypes with MiXCR, one entry per CDR3 protein. The repertoire includes around 150,000 distinct CDR3 sequences, around 32% of them detected once, and approximately 6% sits in the top ten. Input material: synovial fluid, either unsorted or a sorted T cell fraction (not recorded which). The origin of the receptors is a male donor with ankylosing spondylitis.

This clonotype came up once. V and J are TRBV12-3 or TRBV12-4 and TRBJ1-2; D call uncertain. The CDR3 loop spans 13 amino acids. V was trimmed by 7 bases and J by 4 bases, leaving 13 bases between them. The chain's CDR3 is CASTPLFRYGYTF. CDR3 coding DNA: TGTGCCAGCACTCCACTTTTCCGCTATGGCTACACCTTC.

The CDR3 is CSARKVGDRGNYGYTF. Here the CDR3 DNA reads TGCAGTGCTAGAAAGGTGGGGGACAGGGGGAACTATGGCTACACCTTC. This chain joins TRBV20-1 and TRBJ1-2; 11 bases match TRBD1. There are 16 residues in the CDR3. V shed 2 bases and J 2 bases; nucleotides not matched to a gene: 7. CDR1 DFQATT and CDR2 SNEGSKA come from the germline V gene (reference sequence).

This chain joins TRBV7-8 and TRBJ2-3; D possibly corresponds to TRBD2 (6 bases). This CDR3 contains 16 residues. Germline CDR1 SGHVS, CDR2 FQNEAQ. Trimming took 4 bases from V and 5 from J, leaving 19 bases between them. CDR3 coding DNA: TGTGCCAGCAGCTCCGGGACTCTGGGGCGACGAGATACGCAGTATTTT. Translation: CASSSGTLGRRDTQYF.

This clonotype was picked up a small number of times. The rearrangement links TRBV27 to TRBJ2-7; no clear D gene. Trimming took off 1 base at V and 1 base at J, with 5 bases between the two ends. In germline, CDR1 is MNHEY, CDR2 SMNVEV (reference sequence). This CDR3 region has 13 residues. This CDR3 reads CASSLYWSYEQYF. The CDR3 nucleotides read TGTGCCAGCAGTTTATACTGGTCCTACGAGCAGTACTTC.

The rearrangement links TRBV20-1 to TRBJ2-7; perhaps TRBD1 as D (6 bases). V lost 4 bases and J lost 7, with 17 bases in between. Germline V gene sequence: CDR1 DFQATT, CDR2 SNEGSKA (reference sequence). There are 13 residues in the CDR3. The CDR3 DNA is TGCAGTGCTAATCCGACGACAGGTACTGAGCAGTACTTC. Its protein is CSANPTTGTEQYF.

The J gene is TRBJ2-5, the V gene TRBV10-3, with 10 bases matching TRBD2. This CDR3 region has 16 residues. V dropped 3 bases and J dropped 5; count of bases not matched to a gene: 9. CDR1 and CDR2 (germline): ENHRY, SYGVKD. The CDR3 DNA reads TGTGCCATCAGTGAAGGCCTAGCGGGAGTTGGGGAGACCCAGTACTTC. It yields the protein CAISEGLAGVGETQYF.

The chain uses TRBV5-4 and TRBJ2-2; 9 nucleotides line up with TRBD2. Germline CDR1 and CDR2: SGHNT and YYREEE (reference sequence). Trimming took 2 bases from V and 6 from J; bases not matched to a gene: 8. This CDR3 is 16 amino acids long. As DNA, the CDR3 is TGTGCCAGCAGCTTCGGAGGGACTAGCCGGTCCGGGGAGCTGTTTTTT. As protein: CASSFGGTSRSGELFF.

The sample holds a few counts of this clonotype. The J gene is TRBJ1-1, the V gene TRBV30; D unresolved. The germline V gene has CDR1 GTSNPN and CDR2 SVGIG (reference sequence). The CDR3 loop spans 16 amino acids. V was clipped by 1 base and J by 7 bases, with 22 bases between them. This CDR3 is CAWSGRKGIGRDEAFF. The CDR3 DNA reads as TGTGCCTGGAGTGGTCGGAAGGGTATTGGGAGGGATGAAGCTTTCTTT.

This chain uses TRBV20-1 with TRBJ2-1, with 9 bases fitting TRBD2. V shed 1 base and J 15 bases; nucleotides not matched to a gene: 13. From germline, CDR1 is DFQATT and CDR2 SNEGSKA (reference sequence). The CDR3 totals 14 residues. This CDR3 is CSARGRGLAGLGFF. The CDR3 DNA follows: TGCAGTGCTAGAGGAAGGGGCCTAGCGGGACTGGGGTTCTTC.

The chain has TRBV10-3 and TRBJ2-7; 8 nucleotides line up with TRBD2. With 2 bases clipped from V and 4 bases from J, the junction kept 4 bases outside the gene matches. The CDR3 has 14 residues. Germline CDR1 and CDR2: ENHRY and SYGVKD. The CDR3 loop is CAISERGGNYEQYF. The CDR3 region has the DNA TGTGCCATCAGTGAGCGGGGGGGGAATTACGAGCAGTACTTC.

V is TRBV20-1 and J is TRBJ1-1; D is possibly TRBD1 (6 bases). This CDR3 contains 13 residues. With 5 bases removed from V and 0 bases from J, the gap between germline ends came to 10 bases. The germline CDR1 and CDR2 sequences are DFQATT and SNEGSKA (reference sequence). CDR3 bases: TGCAGTGCTTGGGGGGCGGTGAACACTGAAGCTTTCTTT. Translating gives CSAWGAVNTEAFF.

By its share, this clonotype is medium-sized (0.01 to 0.1%). This rearrangement joins TRBV24-1 to TRBJ2-2; TRBD1 agrees at 10 bases. V gave up 4 bases and J gave up 5 bases; unmatched junction bases: 9. CDR1 is KGHDR, CDR2 SFDVKD, per germline. This CDR3 is built from 17 residues. CDR3 nucleotide sequence: TGTGCCACCAGTGAAACCCCCGGGACAGGGGTGACCGGGGAGCTGTTTTTT. Protein: CATSETPGTGVTGELFF.

This clonotype was recorded many times. The chain links TRBV20-1 to TRBJ1-2; 8 nucleotides agree with TRBD1. The trim removed 3 bases at V and 6 bases at J, leaving 15 bases unmatched. Germline V gene lookup returns CDR1 DFQATT and CDR2 SNEGSKA (reference sequence). There are 16 residues in the CDR3. The CDR3 DNA reads as TGCAGTGCTAGGCCCCTGGACAGGGCCGATGTGGATGGCTACACCTTC. Its protein is CSARPLDRADVDGYTF.

The chain couples TRBV9 to TRBJ1-2; D remains unclear. Trimming took off 3 bases at V and 4 bases at J, with 16 bases between the two ends. CDR3 length: 15 residues. Germline CDR1 reads SGDLS; CDR2 reads YYNGEE. CDR3 sequence (DNA): TGTGCCAGCAGCGGCGCTCCGGGAACGTCCTATGGCTACACCTTC. It is translated as CASSGAPGTSYGYTF. Full variable domain (rest looked up from reference TRBV9 and TRBJ1-2): DSGVTQTPKHLITATGQRVTLRCSPRSGDLSVYWYQQSLDQGLQFLIQYYNGEERAKGNILERFSAQQFPDLHSELNLSSLELGDSALYFCASSGAPGTSYGYTFGSGTRLTVV.

V is TRBV27 and J is TRBJ2-1, with 13 nucleotides matching TRBD2. The CDR3 extends over 13 amino acids. Looked up from germline, CDR1 is MNHEY and CDR2 is SMNVEV (reference sequence). V lost 6 bases to trimming and J lost 11 bases; unmatched junction nucleotides: 4. CDR3 DNA: TGTGCCAGCAGGCAGACTAGCGGGGGGCAGCAGTTCTTC. This codes for CASRQTSGGQQFF.

This clonotype was seen only a few times. This chain links TRBV20-1 with TRBJ1-5, with 8 nucleotides matching TRBD1. Germline V CDR1 and CDR2: DFQATT, SNEGSKA (reference sequence). The CDR3 runs 17 residues. V shed 3 bases, J shed 1 base, and the junction held 11 bases outside the gene matches. CDR3: CSASAAGGRGSNQPQHF. Written as DNA, the CDR3 is TGCAGTGCTAGTGCGGCAGGGGGCAGGGGGAGCAATCAGCCCCAGCATTTT.

This clonotype has just a few counts. The chain is built from TRBV4-1 and TRBJ2-3; no clear D. With 3 bases removed from V and 6 bases from J, the gap between germline ends came to 7 bases. The CDR3 loop spans 12 amino acids. Per the germline V gene, CDR1 is MGHRA and CDR2 is YSYEKL. In nucleotides, the CDR3 is TGCGCCAGCAGCCAGAAATCCGATACGCAGTATTTT. Amino acids: CASSQKSDTQYF.

The CDR3 DNA sequence: TGTGCCAGCAGTGAGGGGACAGCTCGAGGCTACACCTTC. Protein sequence: CASSEGTARGYTF. The J gene is TRBJ1-2, the V gene TRBV6-1, with 7 bases fitting TRBD1. Trimming at V came to 3 bases and at J to 8 bases, leaving 6 bases not matched to a gene. The length of the CDR3 is 13 residues. Germline lookup yields CDR1 MNHNS and CDR2 SASEGT.

V gene TRBV12-3 or TRBV12-4 combines with J gene TRBJ1-1; 7 nucleotides align to TRBD1. The CDR3 has 14 residues. The V and J ends lost 3 bases and 3 bases, in that order; junction bases with no gene match: 4. The CDR3 nucleotides are TGTGCCAGCAGTTTGAGACAGGGACACACTGAAGCTTTCTTT. It codes for CASSLRQGHTEAFF.

V usage is TRBV10-3 and J usage is TRBJ2-1; D gene unclear. Germline lookup yields CDR1 ENHRY and CDR2 SYGVKD. CDR3 length: 11 residues. The V end lost 4 bases, the J end lost 7 bases, and 5 bases lay between the germline ends. The CDR3: CAISGRNEQFF. The CDR3 DNA reads TGTGCCATCAGTGGGCGGAATGAGCAGTTCTTC.

This clonotype was seen more than once but under ten times. The V and J genes are TRBV7-8 and TRBJ2-1; 12 nucleotides align to TRBD2. Germline-derived CDR1 and CDR2 are SGHVS and FQNEAQ. This CDR3 contains 18 residues. With 5 bases clipped from V and 0 bases from J, the junction kept 8 bases outside the gene matches. In nucleotides, the CDR3 is TGTGCCAGCAGCCCTTCCGGACTAGCGGGGAGCTCCTACAATGAGCAGTTCTTC. Encoded protein: CASSPSGLAGSSYNEQFF.

Ten or more counts support this clonotype. The rearrangement uses TRBV7-9 and TRBJ2-5, with 7 bases lining up with TRBD1. Germline-derived CDR1 and CDR2 are SEHNR and FQNEAQ (reference sequence). The V and J ends lost 3 bases and 1 base, in that order; junction bases with no gene match: 5. The CDR3 loop spans 15 amino acids. This CDR3 is CASSFGTATQETQYF. CDR3 nucleotides: TGTGCCAGCAGCTTCGGGACAGCCACCCAAGAGACCCAGTACTTC. The full variable domain, completed using reference TRBV7-9 and TRBJ2-5, is DTGVSQNPRHKITKRGQNVTFRCDPISEHNRLYWYRQTLGQGPEFLTYFQNEAQLEKSRLLSDRFSAERPKGSFSTLEIQRTEQGDSAMYLCASSFGTATQETQYFGPGTRLLVL.